The 13 T cell receptor beta chains below were found in one sample sequenced in a study of neurological immune-mediated disorders. TCRdb passed the 5' RACE reads through MiXCR, listing each CDR3 protein once. The sample has 20,000 to 30,000 distinct CDR3 sequences; 6.5% to 8% are singletons. The sequenced sample was PBMCs. Receptor source: a woman aged 40-49 years in good health.

This clonotype was counted ten times or more. The CDR3 protein is CASSLGETEAFF. The CDR3 DNA reads TGTGCCAGCAGCCTGGGGGAAACTGAAGCTTTCTTT. The chain uses TRBV28 and TRBJ1-1; a weak D match, TRBD1 (5 bases). This CDR3 is 12 amino acids long. V dropped 6 bases and J dropped 5 bases, with 10 bases sitting between them. CDR1 and CDR2 (germline): MDHEN, SYDVKM.

This clonotype appeared many times. CDR3 protein: CSANSGYEQYF. In DNA, the CDR3 is TGCAGTGCTAACAGCGGCTACGAGCAGTACTTC. J is TRBJ2-7 and V is TRBV20-1; tentative D call: TRBD2 (5 bases). V was trimmed by 4 bases and J by 3 bases, leaving 7 bases between them. Germline V CDR1 and CDR2: DFQATT, SNEGSKA (reference sequence). The CDR3 runs 11 residues.

The sample holds many counts of this clonotype. The V and J genes are TRBV7-2 and TRBJ1-2, with TRBD1 matching 9 bases. CDR1 is SGHTA, CDR2 FQGNSA, per germline. V gave up 4 bases and J gave up 2 bases; unmatched junction bases: 2. The CDR3 is 14 residues long. The chain's CDR3 is CASSYRGQNYGYTF. In DNA form, the CDR3 reads TGTGCCAGCAGCTACAGGGGGCAGAACTATGGCTACACCTTC.

Many counts were recorded for this clonotype. The chain links TRBV3-1 to TRBJ2-1, with a tentative D call TRBD2 (6 bases). Germline CDR1 LGHDT, CDR2 YNNKEL (reference sequence). This CDR3 is 12 amino acids long. Trimming removed 2 bases from V and 9 bases from J, with 8 bases in between. CDR3 residues: CASSQLASEQFF. In DNA form, the CDR3 reads TGTGCCAGCAGCCAACTAGCGAGTGAGCAGTTCTTC.

There are many counts of this clonotype. This chain joins TRBV25-1 and TRBJ2-5; perhaps TRBD2 as D (5 bases). The germline gives CDR1 MGHDK, CDR2 SYGVNS. Trimming removed 6 bases at V and 5 bases at J, with 13 bases between. CDR3 length: 13 amino acids. For the CDR3, the DNA is TGTGCCAGCAGCGGGGTAGACTTGGAGACCCAGTACTTC. It codes for CASSGVDLETQYF. The entire variable domain, with the rest obtained from reference TRBV25-1 and TRBJ2-5, is as follows: EADIYQTPRYLVIGTGKKITLECSQTMGHDKMYWYQQDPGMELHLIHYSYGVNSTEKGDLSSESTVSRIRTEHFPLTLESARPSHTSQYLCASSGVDLETQYFGPGTRLLVL.

This clonotype was seen many times. This rearrangement joins TRBV20-1 to TRBJ2-3, with 9 bases identical to TRBD2. CDR3 size: 16 residues. The germline gives CDR1 DFQATT, CDR2 SNEGSKA (reference sequence). V dropped 4 bases and J dropped 3; count of bases not matched to a gene: 11. CDR3 sequence: CSAMDISSGITDTQYF. CDR3 DNA: TGCAGTGCTATGGACATATCTAGCGGGATAACAGATACGCAGTATTTT.

This chain links TRBV5-4 with TRBJ1-4; D possibly corresponds to TRBD1 (6 bases). The germline CDR1 and CDR2 sequences are SGHNT and YYREEE (reference sequence). CDR3 size: 14 residues. The ends were cut back, 4 bases at V and 5 bases at J, with 12 bases in the middle. CDR3 sequence reads: CASSLQGQNEKLFF. CDR3 nucleotides: TGTGCCAGCAGCCTGCAGGGGCAGAATGAAAAACTGTTTTTT.

There are many counts of this clonotype. The rearrangement uses TRBV20-1 and TRBJ1-1; TRBD1 aligns across 8 bases. Germline V lookup: CDR1 DFQATT, CDR2 SNEGSKA (reference sequence). The length of the CDR3 is 16 residues. V lost 0 bases to trimming and J lost 1 base; unmatched junction nucleotides: 7. The CDR3: CSARDRTGGTNTEAFF. The CDR3 region has the DNA TGCAGTGCTAGAGATCGTACAGGGGGGACGAACACTGAAGCTTTCTTT.

As for this clonotype: No DNA is shown, since the ends of the CDR3 on it are uncertain; the CDR3 is the one TCRdb lists. V and J are TRBV9 and TRBJ1-5. The CDR3 is 19 residues long, counting both termini. Germline CDR1 is SGDLS and CDR2 is YYNGEE. CDR3 loop: CASSFYICSAKKIGQPQHF.

CDR3 DNA: TGTGCCAGCAGGCCGGGACAGGGGAGGCTCGAGCAGTACTTC. It codes for CASRPGQGRLEQYF. The genes are TRBV6-6 and TRBJ2-7, with 10 bases identical to TRBD1. Germline values: CDR1 MNHNY, CDR2 SVGAGI (reference sequence). The ends lost 6 bases at V and 6 bases at J; junction bases unmatched: 8. The CDR3 has 14 amino acids.

This clonotype has a count of ten or more. This chain joins TRBV29-1 and TRBJ2-1, with TRBD2 matching 7 bases. Per germline, CDR1 SQVTM and CDR2 ANQGSEA. Trimming removed 7 bases from V and 8 bases from J; junction bases left unmatched: 5. The length of the CDR3 is 11 residues. In DNA form, the CDR3 reads TGCAGCGCGGGAAGCGGGGATGAGCAGTTCTTC. Its translation: CSAGSGDEQFF.

This clonotype was observed many times. The chain combines TRBV30 with TRBJ2-7; tentative D call: TRBD2 (5 bases). The V end lost 4 bases, the J end lost 5 bases, and 15 bases lay between the germline ends. In germline, CDR1 is GTSNPN, CDR2 SVGIG (reference sequence). This CDR3 spans 13 amino acids. CDR3 bases: TGTGCCTGGACACCTAGCCAGGAGAACGAGCAGTACTTC. Its translation is CAWTPSQENEQYF.

This clonotype was counted at least ten times. V and J are TRBV28 and TRBJ2-7; 8 positions match TRBD2. With V trimmed by 10 bases and J by 2 bases, 10 bases remained unmatched. Per the germline V gene, CDR1 is MDHEN and CDR2 is SYDVKM. The CDR3 spans 14 residues. This CDR3 is CAIFRGGGAYEQYF. CDR3 nucleotides: TGTGCCATCTTTCGGGGGGGGGGGGCCTACGAGCAGTACTTC.